Listed below are T cell receptor beta chains from one sample, sequenced in a study of regulatory T cells in long-lasting Graves disease. TCRdb re-derived calls from the multiplex PCR reads in MiXCR, one entry per CDR3 protein. This table has 400,000 to 500,000 distinct CDR3 sequences, more than 20% appearing once. The sequencing here drew on peripheral blood mononuclear cells (PBMCs), taken when the disease was refractory, from a patient treated with antithyroid drugs. These TCRs come from a female donor with Graves disease. The CDR3 runs from the conserved cysteine through the conserved F or W. Each record gives: D gene, V gene, clone size, J gene, CDR3 DNA, CDR3 protein. The D gene is left open where the match is weak. Clone size, where shown, is once, few, many, or a class for clones that have expanded.

D: TRBD1; V: TRBV12-3/TRBV12-4; size: many; J: TRBJ1-5; DNA: TGTGCCAGCAGTTTAGTCTCAGGGGGAGTGAATCAGCCCCAGCATTTT; CDR3: CASSLVSGGVNQPQHF
D: NA; V: TRBV6-2/TRBV6-3; size: NA; J: TRBJ1-1; DNA: TGTGCCAGCACCGGGGCAGGGGACACTGAAGCTTTCTTT; CDR3: CASTGAGDTEAFF
D: TRBD1; V: TRBV7-9; size: few; J: TRBJ2-7; DNA: TGTGCCAGCAGGCTCACCGGGACAGGGGACTACGAGCAGTACTTC; CDR3: CASRLTGTGDYEQYF
D: NA; V: TRBV20-1; size: NA; J: TRBJ1-1; DNA: TGCAGTGCTAGAGAGTACAGCGGGGTCACTGAAGCTTTCTTT; CDR3: CSAREYSGVTEAFF
D: NA; V: TRBV3-1; size: NA; J: TRBJ2-2; DNA: TGTGCCAGCACCTTAAGCTGGGGAGTCACCGGGGAGCTGTTTTTT; CDR3: CASTLSWGVTGELFF
D: NA; V: TRBV19; size: NA; J: TRBJ2-7; DNA: TGTGCCAGTAGTATAAAGTTGCGACGGGAGACGGGCGAGCAGTACTTC; CDR3: CASSIKLRRETGEQYF
D: NA; V: TRBV29-1; size: NA; J: TRBJ1-1; DNA: TGCAGCGCCTCCCATTTTACCGGTACTGAAGCTTTCTTT; CDR3: CSASHFTGTEAFF
D: NA; V: TRBV30; size: many; J: TRBJ1-5; DNA: TGTGCCTGGAGTGTAGGGCAGGGCGGTCAGCCCCAGCATTTT; CDR3: CAWSVGQGGQPQHF
D: NA; V: TRBV14; size: many; J: TRBJ2-2; DNA: TGTGCCAGCAGCCGTTTGGCCACCGGGGAGCTGTTTTTT; CDR3: CASSRLATGELFF
D: NA; V: TRBV29-1; size: many; J: TRBJ1-1; DNA: TGCAGCGTTGATCGGGTGTCCACAAGGCCTGAAGCTTTCTTT; CDR3: CSVDRVSTRPEAFF
D: NA; V: TRBV5-1; size: NA; J: TRBJ2-2; DNA: TGCGCCAGCAGCTTTCACAGGGCGTTAGCCGGGGAGCTGTTTTTT; CDR3: CASSFHRALAGELFF
D: NA; V: TRBV19; size: many; J: TRBJ1-1; DNA: TGTGCCAGTAGTATAGCAGGGGCCAACACTGAAGCTTTCTTT; CDR3: CASSIAGANTEAFF
D: TRBD1; V: TRBV10-3; size: many; J: TRBJ2-7; DNA: TGTGCCATCAGGGGATTGACAGGGCCGTCCGAGCAGTACTTC; CDR3: CAIRGLTGPSEQYF
D: NA; V: TRBV6-4; size: few; J: TRBJ1-6; DNA: TGTGCCAGCACGGAGAGGAGCTCCTATAATTCACCCCTCCACTTT; CDR3: CASTERSSYNSPLHF
D: NA; V: TRBV12-3/TRBV12-4; size: many; J: TRBJ2-7; DNA: TGTGCCAGCAGTCCTAGGCCCCCCAGGAATGGTGTGCAGTACTTC; CDR3: CASSPRPPRNGVQYF
D: TRBD1; V: TRBV20-1; size: many; J: TRBJ2-7; DNA: TGCAGTGCTGCCGGGACAGGGTCCTACGAGCAGTACTTC; CDR3: CSAAGTGSYEQYF
D: TRBD1; V: TRBV2; size: many; J: TRBJ2-5; DNA: TGTGCCAGCAGTGAGAGGACAGGGTATTCAGAGACCCAGTACTTC; CDR3: CASSERTGYSETQYF
D: TRBD1; V: TRBV28; size: many; J: TRBJ2-7; DNA: TGTGCCAGCAGCTGGGACAGCTCCTACGAGCAGTACTTC; CDR3: CASSWDSSYEQYF
D: TRBD1; V: TRBV19; size: NA; J: TRBJ1-5; DNA: TGTGCCAGTAGTAGAGGGACAGGGCGGGTCAATCAGCCCCAGCATTTT; CDR3: CASSRGTGRVNQPQHF